The rows below give T cell receptor beta chains drawn from one sample of a study of radiotherapy plus CTLA-4 blockade in lung cancer. Sequencing used immunoSEQ multiplex PCR; TCRdb keeps in-frame clones, though not all of them. The profile shows roughly 66,000 clones, around 81% of them singletons. The source was peripheral blood, collected from a patient treated with radiotherapy plus ipilimumab. The receptors were sampled from a human donor with non-small cell lung cancer who had a partial response to radiotherapy plus ipilimumab. The CDR3 runs from the conserved cysteine through the conserved F or W. D genes are given only for firm matches. Some rows have no size entry. The others give once, few or many, or a class for an expanded clone.

CDR3 DNA	CDR3 protein	clone size	V gene	J gene	D gene
TGCGCCAGCAGCTCGCTGACCCAGGGGGCCGGGGAGCTGTTTTTT	CASSSLTQGAGELFF	-	TRBV5-1	TRBJ2-2	TRBD1
TGCGCCAGCAGCGATCTAGCGGGGGGGGGCAATGAGCAGTTCTTC	CASSDLAGGGNEQFF	-	TRBV5-1	TRBJ2-1	TRBD2
TGTGCCAGCAGCTTAGTGGGTGGGCAGTTCGACGAGCAGTACTTC	CASSLVGGQFDEQYF	-	TRBV13	TRBJ2-7	-
TGTGCCAGCAGTTCTCCTCGACAGGGCCGTTTTGAAGCTTTCTTT	CASSSPRQGRFEAFF	-	TRBV28	TRBJ1-1	TRBD1
TGTGCCAGCAGGTTCGCCGGGACAGGGATATATGGCTACACCTTC	CASRFAGTGIYGYTF	-	TRBV28	TRBJ1-2	TRBD1
TGTGCCAGCAGTGGACAGAACCTCCTCCCCTACGAGCAGTACTTC	CASSGQNLLPYEQYF	-	TRBV6-1	TRBJ2-7	-
TGTGCCAGCAGCTTAGGCCGGGCCGGGGAGCTGTTTTTT	CASSLGRAGELFF	-	TRBV13	TRBJ2-2	-
TGTGCCAGCTCACCTGAGGCTGGGGAGACCCAGTACTTC	CASSPEAGETQYF	-	TRBV18	TRBJ2-5	-
TGTGCCAGCAGCCCGACAGGGAGTATCGGCTCGGCTTTCTTT	CASSPTGSIGSAFF	-	TRBV7-2	TRBJ1-1	TRBD1
TGTGCCAGCAGCTTACGGCTAGGTTCTAGAGAGACCCAGTACTTC	CASSLRLGSRETQYF	-	TRBV7-8	TRBJ2-5	-
TGCGCCAGCAGCCAAGTCCTGACTAGCGGGAGTTCCCAAGAGACCCAGTACTTC	CASSQVLTSGSSQETQYF	-	TRBV4-1	TRBJ2-5	TRBD2
TGTGCCTGGACGGGGACTAGCGGGACATCGTCCTACAATGAGCAGTTCTTC	CAWTGTSGTSSYNEQFF	-	TRBV30	TRBJ2-1	TRBD2
TGTGCCAGCAGCCCCTCGACAGGGGTTGGGCAAGAGACCCAGTACTTC	CASSPSTGVGQETQYF	-	TRBV5-4	TRBJ2-5	TRBD1
TGCGCCAGCAGTGTGGACAGAGAAGAGACCCAGTACTTC	CASSVDREETQYF	-	TRBV10-1	TRBJ2-5	-
TGCGCCAGCAGCTTGGGGGCGGGGGCCCACCTCTCCAACGAGCAGTACTTC	CASSLGAGAHLSNEQYF	once	TRBV5-1	TRBJ2-7	-
TGTGCCAGCAGCAGGACAGGGAGAGGGAATGAGCAGTTCTTC	CASSRTGRGNEQFF	-	TRBV11-2	TRBJ2-1	TRBD1
TGTGCCAGCAGTGAGAGGTTAGGGGGCCCCACTGAAGCTTTCTTT	CASSERLGGPTEAFF	-	TRBV6-1	TRBJ1-1	TRBD1
TGTGCCAGCAGCCAGGGGGCGAGGAGCAATCAGCCCCAGCATTTT	CASSQGARSNQPQHF	-	TRBV28	TRBJ1-5	TRBD1
TGTGCCAGCAGTTTAAGGCGGTGGGAGACCCAGTACTTC	CASSLRRWETQYF	-	TRBV27	TRBJ2-5	-